The clone carrying this T cell receptor beta chain was seen many times. Time point reported: newly diagnosed GD, antithyroid drugs for less than 3 months. RNA isolated from PBMCs was used to make the TCR library. The data were taken from a study of regulatory T cells in long-lasting Graves disease. The germline V gene has CDR1 SGHAT and CDR2 FQNNGV. V was pared by 5 bases and J by 11 bases, with 9 bases of the junction left unmatched. CDR3 size: 14 residues. The TCR beta library used iRepertoire HTBI primers with Arm-PCR amplification of CDR3. TCRdb called the multiplex PCR reads again in MiXCR, with one record for every CDR3 protein. The data show 350,000 to 550,000 distinct CDR3 sequences, 15% to 20% seen once. The same sample was also used in a study of T cells in Graves' hyperthyroidism and ophthalmopathy. That investigation notes: Expanded thyroid clonotypes (above 0.001) were mostly also found in blood.

The chain employs TRBV11-2 and TRBJ1-4; 9 bases are shared with TRBD1. The sequence came from a woman younger than 30 with Graves disease. The sample here was peripheral blood mononuclear cells (PBMCs), taken at new diagnosis, from a patient treated with antithyroid drugs. The CDR3 reads CASSTDRGRKKLFF. CDR3 coding DNA: TGTGCCAGCAGCACGGACAGGGGAAGGAAGAAACTGTTTTTT.